This T cell receptor beta chain was recorded in a study of cytomegalovirus exposure and HLA in healthy donors. Both 60 Vbeta primers and 13 Jbeta primers went into the PCR. Sequenced by immunoSEQ multiplex PCR; TCRdb stores in-frame clones only, minus some. Of over 200,000 clones in the sample, more than 70% were seen once. Germline loops: CDR1 SQVTM, CDR2 ANQGSEA. The CDR3 consists of 15 residues. Trimming cost V 6 bases and J 1 base, with 16 bases left between them. The TCR sequence derives from a human donor in good health. Sample: PBMCs. The rearrangement uses TRBV29-1 and TRBJ2-4; maybe TRBD2 (5 bases). Here the CDR3 DNA reads TGCAGCGTCCGGGAAAGCATAATGGCCAAAAACATTCAGTACTTC. It codes for CSVRESIMAKNIQYF.